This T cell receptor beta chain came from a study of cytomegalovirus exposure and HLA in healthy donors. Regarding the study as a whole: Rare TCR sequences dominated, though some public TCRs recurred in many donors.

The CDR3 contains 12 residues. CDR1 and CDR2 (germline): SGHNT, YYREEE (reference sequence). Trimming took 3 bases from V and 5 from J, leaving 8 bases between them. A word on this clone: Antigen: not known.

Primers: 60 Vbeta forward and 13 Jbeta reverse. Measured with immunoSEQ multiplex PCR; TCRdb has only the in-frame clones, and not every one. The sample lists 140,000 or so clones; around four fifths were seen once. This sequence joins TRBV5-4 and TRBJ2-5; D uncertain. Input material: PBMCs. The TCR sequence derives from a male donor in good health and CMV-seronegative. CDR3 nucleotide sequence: TGTGCCAGCAGCTCTGGGCAGGAGACCCAGTACTTC. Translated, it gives CASSSGQETQYF.